These 9 T cell receptor beta chains were all obtained from the same sample, sequenced in a study of T cells in narcolepsy. Clones were read by immunoSEQ multiplex PCR, and TCRdb kept only the in-frame ones, dropping some. Of 20,000 to 30,000 clones detected, roughly 80% appear once; the ten largest clones hold less than 0.75%. Specimen: CD45RA- memory CD4+ T cells from PBMCs. These TCRs come from a human donor with narcolepsy.

The V gene is TRBV10-3, the J gene TRBJ2-1, with D perhaps TRBD1 or TRBD2 (5 bases each). The V gene's germline CDR1 is ENHRY and CDR2 SYGVKD. V was shortened by 5 bases and J by 9 bases, with 26 bases between the two germline ends. This CDR3 has 17 amino acids. The DNA for the CDR3 is TGTGCCATCAGTACAGACCGGGACCCACTCGCTCGAAGTGAGCAGTTCTTC. Translation gives CAISTDRDPLARSEQFF.

The J gene is TRBJ1-4, the V gene TRBV7-9; D may be TRBD1 (5 bases). The germline V gene encodes CDR1 SEHNR and CDR2 FQNEAQ (reference sequence). Trimming shortened V by 5 bases and J by 10 bases, and 11 bases separated the two germline ends. CDR3 length: 12 amino acids. The CDR3: CASSAGYGKLFF. CDR3 nucleotide sequence: TGTGCCAGCAGCGCAGGGTATGGAAAACTGTTTTTT.

The chain links TRBV7-9 to TRBJ1-2, with 7 bases aligning to TRBD1. This CDR3 has 14 amino acids. CDR1 and CDR2 (germline): SEHNR, FQNEAQ (reference sequence). V dropped 5 bases and J dropped 3; count of bases not matched to a gene: 6. The CDR3 reads CASSAGQQYYGYTF. CDR3 DNA sequence: TGTGCCAGCAGCGCGGGACAGCAGTACTATGGCTACACCTTC.

The chain couples TRBV5-1 to TRBJ2-1; 8 nucleotides align to TRBD2. J gave up 4 bases and V 1 base, and 4 bases lay outside the gene matches. The CDR3 contains 15 residues. Germline CDR1 is SGHRS and CDR2 is YFSETQ. For the CDR3, the DNA is TGCGCCAGCAGCTTGTCGGGACTAGATTACAATGAGCAGTTCTTC. Protein: CASSLSGLDYNEQFF.

DNA of the CDR3: TGTGCCAGCAGCTCGGGTGCTAGCGGATTCACAGATACGCAGTATTTT. Encoded protein: CASSSGASGFTDTQYF. The gene calls are TRBV4-2 and TRBJ2-3; 7 nucleotides align to TRBD2. This CDR3 has 16 residues. The ends lost 5 bases at V and 2 bases at J; junction bases unmatched: 10. Germline V CDR1 and CDR2: LGHNA, YNFKEQ.

The chain uses TRBV19 and TRBJ1-1; no definite D call. Per the germline V gene, CDR1 is LNHDA and CDR2 is SQIVND (reference sequence). The CDR3 totals 13 residues. Between the trimmed V and J ends, which lost 7 bases and 6 bases, there was a span of 15 bases. The CDR3 region has the DNA TGTGCCAGTACGCACCGAGGGAATCCTGAAGCTTTCTTT. This sequence encodes CASTHRGNPEAFF.

The gene calls are TRBV10-2 and TRBJ2-7, with TRBD2 matching 10 bases. The CDR3 extends over 16 amino acids. Germline V CDR1 and CDR2: WSHSY, SAAADI. The V segment lost 2 bases and the J segment 7 bases; nucleotides outside the gene matches: 11. The CDR3: CASSEASGSSLGEQYF. The CDR3 coding sequence is TGCGCCAGCAGTGAGGCTAGCGGGAGTTCATTGGGGGAGCAGTACTTC.

As DNA, the CDR3 is TGTGCCAGTAGTTTATCCGGGACTACGATTTACAATGAGCAGTTCTTC. Protein product: CASSLSGTTIYNEQFF. This rearrangement joins TRBV19 to TRBJ2-1; TRBD2 matches 7 bases. Unmatched junction bases numbered 11, after V lost 5 bases and J lost 4 bases. The CDR3 length is 16 residues. Germline CDR1 LNHDA, CDR2 SQIVND (reference sequence). Variable domain in full (rest from reference TRBV19 and TRBJ2-1): DGGITQSPKYLFRKEGQNVTLSCEQNLNHDAMYWYRQDPGQGLRLIYYSQIVNDFQKGDIAEGYSVSREKKESFPLTVTSAQKNPTAFYLCASSLSGTTIYNEQFFGPGTRLTVL.

V gene TRBV25-1 combines with J gene TRBJ1-1; 7 bases map to TRBD1. V was clipped by 1 base and J by 3 bases; unmatched bases: 8. CDR1 and CDR2 from the germline V gene are MGHDK and SYGVNS. The CDR3 covers 16 residues. CDR3: CASSEFDRAEDTEAFF. CDR3 DNA sequence: TGTGCCAGCAGTGAATTCGACAGGGCAGAAGACACTGAAGCTTTCTTT.